This TCR beta chain was sequenced in a study of blood T cell repertoires in COVID-19. Study-level information: The analysed material was cDNA or gDNA that came from T cells, B-cell-depleted T cells, or PBMCs.

Patients at the Seattle site were enrolled during active infection and followed longitudinally. Only one count was recorded for this clone. V was pared by 1 base and J by 3 bases, with 6 bases between. Germline V gene sequence: CDR1 LGHNA, CDR2 YNFKEQ. This CDR3 has 13 amino acids. How the authors handled the data: Amplifying reference gene primers gave estimates of nucleated cell counts. Sequencing was performed with immunoSEQ multiplex PCR; in TCRdb, only in-frame clones are kept and a portion is missing. V and J calls and clone size are those listed in that table; D and trimming were worked out from the DNA. Altogether about 430,000 clones are present, 80% to 90% being singletons, with the ten largest covering 0.7% to 0.85%.

This TCR came from a man between 18 and 29 years old with COVID-19, enrolled during active disease. The chain uses TRBV4-2 and TRBJ2-5; D remains unclear. Material: peripheral blood. The CDR3 here is CASSQGIEETQYF. Written as DNA, the CDR3 is TGTGCCAGCAGCCAAGGTATTGAAGAGACCCAGTACTTC.